A selection of T cell receptor beta chains follows, all from one sample in a study of human T cells and chemical hapten exposure. TCRdb itself ran the RACE reads through MiXCR, one entry per CDR3 protein. The sample yields about 98,000 distinct CDR3 sequences, approximately 11% seen once. This specimen was whole blood, taken in connection with sensitization to the hapten diphenylcyclopropenone (DPC). All receptors derive from a woman in her sixties or seventies with alopecia areata. Some clones in this sample may be carry-over from other donors' samples. Both conserved end residues are part of each CDR3. Each record gives: J gene, V gene, D gene, clone size, CDR3 protein, CDR3 DNA. A D gene is named only where the DNA matches it firmly. For some rows the clone size is stated as once, few or many, or as a class when expanded; others skip it.

>TRBJ2-1|TRBV5-1|NA|many
CASSLVQSSEQFF
TGCGCCAGCAGCTTGGTCCAAAGCTCCGAGCAGTTCTTC
>TRBJ1-1|TRBV9|TRBD1|many
CASSLLRDRGEAFF
TGTGCCAGCAGCCTCCTTCGGGACAGGGGTGAAGCTTTCTTT
>TRBJ2-3|TRBV6-6|TRBD1|many
CASSYYGTGGTDTQYF
TGTGCCAGCAGTTACTATGGGACAGGGGGTACAGATACGCAGTATTTT
>TRBJ2-7|TRBV20-1|NA|many
CSARDSRTPLHEQYF
TGCAGTGCTAGAGATAGCCGGACACCCCTCCACGAGCAGTACTTC
>TRBJ2-1|TRBV18|TRBD1|many
CASSPRQGVYNEQFF
TGTGCCAGCTCACCGAGACAGGGGGTGTACAATGAGCAGTTCTTC
>TRBJ1-1|TRBV12-3/TRBV12-4|NA|many
CASSHLKVLERNTEAFF
TGTGCCAGCAGTCACCTTAAAGTCCTGGAGAGGAACACTGAAGCTTTCTTT
>TRBJ1-1|TRBV6-6|NA|NA
CASRLDFRWRNTEAFF
TGTGCCAGCAGGTTGGACTTTAGGTGGAGGAACACTGAAGCTTTCTTT
>TRBJ1-5|TRBV30|NA|many
CAWRADSNQPQHF
TGTGCCTGGAGGGCGGACAGTAATCAGCCCCAGCATTTT
>TRBJ2-3|TRBV20-1|NA|many
CSAGTSTDTQYF
TGCAGCGCCGGGACTAGCACAGATACGCAGTATTTT
>TRBJ1-2|TRBV19|NA|many
CASLQGSGYTF
TGTGCCAGCCTCCAGGGTTCTGGCTACACCTTC
>TRBJ1-3|TRBV30|TRBD1|NA
CAWKRGRLPGNTIYF
TGTGCCTGGAAAAGGGGGCGCCTTCCAGGAAACACCATATATTTT
>TRBJ1-1|TRBV5-1|NA|NA
CASSPRLGGSTEAFF
TGCGCCAGCAGCCCCCGACTGGGTGGGAGCACTGAAGCTTTCTTT
>TRBJ1-2|TRBV2|NA|NA
CASSITGLSVYGYTF
TGTGCCAGCAGCATCACAGGTCTTAGCGTCTATGGCTACACCTTC
>TRBJ2-1|TRBV24-1|NA|many
CATMAEGNNEQFF
TGTGCCACCATGGCGGAGGGAAACAATGAGCAGTTCTTC
>TRBJ1-1|TRBV2|TRBD1|many
CASIGTGVNTEAFF
TGTGCCAGCATTGGGACAGGGGTCAACACTGAAGCTTTCTTT
>TRBJ1-2|TRBV3-1|NA|many
CVSSLQGGYTF
TGTGTCAGCAGCTTGCAGGGTGGCTACACCTTC
>TRBJ2-5|TRBV7-9|TRBD1|NA
CASSVDRGYQETQYF
TGTGCCAGCAGCGTCGACAGGGGTTACCAAGAGACCCAGTACTTC
>TRBJ1-5|TRBV20-1|TRBD1|many
CSAWTGWSNQPQHF
TGCAGTGCATGGACAGGGTGGAGCAATCAGCCCCAGCATTTT
>TRBJ2-5|TRBV13|NA|few
CASSLPGETQYF
TGTGCCAGCAGCCTACCTGGCGAGACCCAGTACTTC
>TRBJ1-1|TRBV20-1|TRBD1|few
CSAIPGGIEAFF
TGCAGTGCTATCCCAGGGGGCATTGAAGCTTTCTTT
>TRBJ1-5|TRBV4-1|NA|few
CASSQEGMQGNQPQHF
TGCGCCAGCAGCCAAGAGGGGATGCAGGGAAATCAGCCCCAGCATTTT
>TRBJ2-1|TRBV29-1|NA|few
CSVGSQRAYNEQFF
TGCAGCGTTGGGTCACAGAGGGCCTACAATGAGCAGTTCTTC
>TRBJ1-3|TRBV7-8|NA|many
CASSWLKQGNTIYF
TGTGCCAGCAGCTGGCTTAAACAGGGAAACACCATATATTTT
>TRBJ2-4|TRBV9|TRBD1|many
CASSDRQGSVLGKNIQYF
TGTGCCAGCAGCGACCGACAGGGATCCGTTCTAGGCAAAAACATTCAGTACTTC
>TRBJ1-2|TRBV5-1|TRBD1|NA
CASSRDTGGYGYTF
TGCGCCAGCAGCCGGGATACAGGGGGCTATGGCTACACCTTC
>TRBJ2-1|TRBV5-1|NA|few
CASSLVGAASYNEQFF
TGCGCCAGCAGCTTGGTAGGGGCCGCATCCTACAATGAGCAGTTCTTC
>TRBJ2-5|TRBV5-8|NA|few
CASSSRGSQETQYF
TGTGCCAGCAGCTCCCGGGGATCCCAAGAGACCCAGTACTTC
>TRBJ2-3|TRBV10-2|NA|NA
CASSDWGPTGPGTDTQYF
TGCGCCAGCAGTGATTGGGGCCCGACTGGCCCTGGCACAGATACGCAGTATTTT
>TRBJ1-1|TRBV18|NA|many
CASSPPGSEAFF
TGTGCCAGCTCACCTCCCGGGAGTGAAGCTTTCTTT
>TRBJ1-1|TRBV5-1|TRBD1|many
CASSQPRTGQNTEAFF
TGCGCCAGCAGCCAGCCACGGACAGGTCAGAACACTGAAGCTTTCTTT
>TRBJ2-2|TRBV28|TRBD1|many
CASTPEGALGELFF
TGTGCCAGCACCCCCGAGGGGGCGCTCGGGGAGCTGTTTTTT
>TRBJ2-5|TRBV20-1|NA|many
CSAARDYQETQYF
TGCAGTGCCGCCCGGGACTACCAAGAGACCCAGTACTTC
>TRBJ2-3|TRBV6-1|TRBD1|many
CASRPGTGGDTQYF
TGTGCCAGCAGACCCGGGACAGGGGGGGATACGCAGTATTTT
>TRBJ2-3|TRBV10-3|NA|few
CAISEQNTDTQYF
TGTGCCATCAGTGAACAGAACACAGATACGCAGTATTTT
>TRBJ2-5|TRBV2|TRBD2|many
CASSVRKTSGGAYQETQYF
TGTGCCAGCAGTGTCAGGAAGACTAGCGGGGGGGCATACCAAGAGACCCAGTACTTC
>TRBJ2-1|TRBV7-3|TRBD1|many
CASSFQVGQGRNEQFF
TGTGCCAGCAGCTTTCAAGTTGGACAGGGGAGGAATGAGCAGTTCTTC
>TRBJ1-4|TRBV12-3/TRBV12-4|NA|many
CASSIRGAGEKLFF
TGTGCCAGCAGCATCAGGGGCGCAGGTGAAAAACTGTTTTTT
>TRBJ1-1|TRBV29-1|NA|NA
CSVDATWNEAFF
TGCAGCGTTGATGCTACCTGGAATGAAGCTTTCTTT
>TRBJ1-4|TRBV20-1|NA|many
CSAVPGRLNEKLFF
TGCAGTGCTGTACCGGGACGGCTTAATGAAAAACTGTTTTTT
>TRBJ1-6|TRBV4-1|TRBD1|few
CASSPQGTGGRNSPLHF
TGCGCCAGCAGCCCGCAGGGGACAGGGGGCAGAAATTCACCCCTCCACTTT
>TRBJ1-4|TRBV7-9|TRBD1|many
CASRGHEQGAHGEKLFF
TGTGCCAGCAGGGGACACGAACAGGGGGCTCACGGCGAAAAACTGTTTTTT
>TRBJ2-1|TRBV20-1|TRBD2|many
CSASGGAPYNEQFF
TGCAGTGCTAGCGGGGGGGCCCCTTACAATGAGCAGTTCTTC
>TRBJ2-5|TRBV9|TRBD2|NA
CASSAGGAFRPQETQYF
TGTGCCAGCAGCGCCGGGGGGGCCTTTAGGCCACAAGAGACCCAGTACTTC
>TRBJ2-4|TRBV30|NA|many
CAWSVPGAKNIQYF
TGTGCCTGGAGTGTACCCGGAGCCAAAAACATTCAGTACTTC